Listed here are 17 T cell receptor beta chains from one sample, sequenced in a study of cytomegalovirus exposure and HLA in healthy donors. Method: immunoSEQ multiplex PCR; TCRdb's copy keeps in-frame clones and lacks some. The table includes 150,000 to 200,000 clones, approximately 81% detected once. The sample consisted of PBMCs. The receptors were gathered from a man aged 30 to 39 in good health and CMV-seropositive.

This clone was counted once. This chain connects TRBV7-3 to TRBJ1-2, with 7 bases aligning to TRBD1. Germline V gene sequence: CDR1 SGHTA, CDR2 FQGTGA. The CDR3 is made up of 15 amino acids. J lost 3 bases, V lost 1 base, and 5 bases had no gene match. Written as DNA, the CDR3 is TGTGCCAGCAGCTTAAATCAACAGGGGCACTATGGCTACACCTTC. Translating it yields CASSLNQQGHYGYTF. Variable domain in full (rest from reference TRBV7-3 and TRBJ1-2): GAGVSQTPSNKVTEKGKYVELRCDPISGHTALYWYRQSLGQGPEFLIYFQGTGAADDSGLPNDRFFAVRPEGSVSTLKIQRTERGDSAVYLCASSLNQQGHYGYTFGSGTRLTVV.

The CDR3 sequence: CASGVGGLGTQYF. Written as DNA, the CDR3 is TGTGCCTCTGGCGTCGGGGGATTAGGGACCCAGTACTTC. The chain recombines TRBV19 with TRBJ2-5; D is perhaps TRBD2 (6 bases). Trimming removed 11 bases from V and 7 bases from J, with 20 bases in between. Per the germline V gene, CDR1 is LNHDA and CDR2 is SQIVND (reference sequence). The CDR3 spans 13 residues.

This rearrangement joins TRBV6-1 to TRBJ1-1; D uncertain. The CDR3 is 14 amino acids. Trimming pared 5 bases from V and 2 bases from J, leaving 12 bases between. The germline V gene has CDR1 MNHNS and CDR2 SASEGT. The CDR3 protein is CASSSRDSNTEAFF. The CDR3 DNA reads TGTGCCAGCAGTAGTCGCGATTCAAACACTGAAGCTTTCTTT.

The rearrangement joins TRBV6-5 to TRBJ1-2; TRBD1 is a possible D gene (6 bases). This CDR3 has 15 residues. V was trimmed by 0 bases and J by 2 bases, leaving 10 bases between them. Looked up from germline, CDR1 is MNHEY and CDR2 is SVGAGI. CDR3 region: CASSYSRTVNYGYTF. The CDR3 nucleotides read TGTGCCAGCAGTTACTCGAGGACAGTAAACTATGGCTACACCTTC.

CDR3 amino acids: CASNRGDGNTIYF. In DNA form, the CDR3 reads TGTGCCAGCAACCGGGGTGATGGAAACACCATATATTTT. The chain is built from TRBV6-5 and TRBJ1-3; unclear D gene. The germline CDR1 and CDR2 sequences are MNHEY and SVGAGI. The CDR3 is 13 amino acids. Trimming left V 7 bases short and J 3 bases short, with 10 bases between.

This clone appeared a few times. The CDR3 DNA follows: TGTGCCAGCAGCTTGCGTCAGGGGAGTACCTATGGCTACACCTTC. Translation gives CASSLRQGSTYGYTF. The chain joins TRBV5-4 to TRBJ1-2; a possible D gene is TRBD1 (6 bases). V was clipped by 1 base and J by 4 bases, with 14 bases between them. The CDR3 is 15 residues long. Per germline, CDR1 SGHNT and CDR2 YYREEE (reference sequence).

The chain recombines TRBV30 with TRBJ2-7; 13 bases map to TRBD2. Trimming at V came to 2 bases and at J to 3 bases, leaving 10 bases not matched to a gene. Germline loops: CDR1 GTSNPN, CDR2 SVGIG (reference sequence). The CDR3 extends over 17 amino acids. CDR3 loop: CAWSTEPGTSGIYEQYF. CDR3 in DNA: TGTGCCTGGAGTACCGAGCCCGGGACTAGCGGGATCTACGAGCAGTACTTC.

The rearrangement joins TRBV5-5 to TRBJ2-7; TRBD2 is a possible D gene (5 bases). V was clipped by 3 bases and J by 1 base, with 14 bases between them. Germline CDR1 SGHKS, CDR2 YYEKEE (reference sequence). The CDR3 consists of 15 residues. The DNA for the CDR3 is TGTGCCAGCAGCTCACCGGCCGAGGGATCCTACGAGCAGTACTTC. Translation: CASSSPAEGSYEQYF.

The rearrangement joins TRBV2 to TRBJ2-7; 7 bases fit TRBD2. CDR3 length equals 15 residues. The trim removed 1 base at V and 5 bases at J, leaving 8 bases unmatched. CDR1 and CDR2 (germline): SNHLY, FYNNEI. CDR3 region: CASSEGRREFNEQYF. CDR3 DNA sequence: TGTGCCAGCAGTGAAGGGAGGCGGGAGTTTAACGAGCAGTACTTC.

The CDR3 here is CASSSQDRAGEQYF. The DNA for the CDR3 is TGCGCCAGCAGCTCACAGGACAGGGCGGGCGAGCAGTACTTC. The chain joins TRBV5-1 to TRBJ2-7; 8 bases agree with TRBD1. The V and J ends lost 3 bases and 6 bases, in that order; junction bases with no gene match: 8. The germline CDR1 and CDR2 sequences are SGHRS and YFSETQ. The CDR3 runs to 14 residues.

V and J are TRBV7-9 and TRBJ2-7; TRBD1 matches at 9 bases. V was clipped by 7 bases and J by 6 bases; unmatched bases: 10. Germline V gives CDR1 SEHNR, CDR2 FQNEAQ (reference sequence). The CDR3 sequence is 14 residues long. CDR3 bases: TGTGCCAGCATCCGGGACAGGGTTCAGGGCGAGCAGTACTTC. Its translation: CASIRDRVQGEQYF. The variable domain in full, with the rest retrieved from reference TRBV7-9 and TRBJ2-7, is DTGVSQNPRHKITKRGQNVTFRCDPISEHNRLYWYRQTLGQGPEFLTYFQNEAQLEKSRLLSDRFSAERPKGSFSTLEIQRTEQGDSAMYLCASIRDRVQGEQYFGPGTRLTVT.

The chain has TRBV13 and TRBJ2-1, with D possibly matching TRBD2 (6 bases). The CDR3 runs 15 residues. V was shortened by 4 bases and J by 4 bases, with 14 bases between the two germline ends. CDR1 and CDR2 (germline): PRHDT, FYEKMQ (reference sequence). CDR3: CASSSSGGTYNEQFF. The CDR3, as DNA: TGTGCCAGCAGCTCGAGCGGAGGGACTTACAATGAGCAGTTCTTC.

The V and J genes are TRBV29-1 and TRBJ1-1, with TRBD1 matching over 7 bases. The J segment lost 4 bases and the V segment lost 4 bases, leaving 6 bases of the junction unmatched. The CDR3 runs 13 residues. Germline V lookup: CDR1 SQVTM, CDR2 ANQGSEA. CDR3 sequence (DNA): TGCAGCGTTGCGACGACAGGGAGCACTGAAGCTTTCTTT. It yields the protein CSVATTGSTEAFF.

This chain links TRBV9 with TRBJ1-1; D gene uncertain. Trimming took 0 bases from V and 1 from J, leaving 10 bases between them. This CDR3 comprises 15 residues. Germline CDR1 is SGDLS and CDR2 is YYNGEE. The DNA of the CDR3 is TGTGCCAGCAGCGTAGTAATGGGCCAGAACACTGAAGCTTTCTTT. It translates to CASSVVMGQNTEAFF.

Notes on this clone: The same CDR3 arises from other DNA sequences in this sample as well. CDR3 sequence (DNA): TGTGCCAGCAGCCCTTCCGGGACAGGGGGAGGCGAGCAGTACTTC. Its translation: CASSPSGTGGGEQYF. The chain combines TRBV9 with TRBJ2-7; 11 positions agree with TRBD1. Germline CDR1 SGDLS, CDR2 YYNGEE. The CDR3 runs 15 residues. With 4 bases clipped from V and 6 bases from J, the junction kept 9 bases outside the gene matches.

This clone was observed a single time. CDR3: CASSPRTGLEDTQYF. CDR3 bases: TGTGCCAGCTCACCGCGGACAGGGTTGGAAGATACGCAGTATTTT. The chain couples TRBV18 to TRBJ2-3, with 8 bases lining up with TRBD1. This CDR3 contains 15 residues. CDR1 KGHSH and CDR2 LQKENI come from the germline V gene. J gave up 5 bases and V 3 bases, and 7 bases lay outside the gene matches.

This clone was observed a handful of times. CDR3 in amino acids: CATSPRAWGEQYF. Here the CDR3 DNA reads TGTGCCACCAGCCCGCGGGCCTGGGGCGAGCAGTACTTC. The chain has TRBV15 and TRBJ2-7; possible D gene TRBD2, 5 bases. The CDR3 is 13 amino acids. CDR1 and CDR2 (germline): LNHNV, YYDKDF (reference sequence). V lost 5 bases, J lost 6 bases, and 14 bases lay in between. The full variable domain, in which reference TRBV15 and TRBJ2-7 provide the parts outside the CDR3, is DAMVIQNPRYQVTQFGKPVTLSCSQTLNHNVMYWYQQKSSQAPKLLFHYYDKDFNNEADTPDNFQSRRPNTSFCFLDIRSPGLGDTAMYLCATSPRAWGEQYFGPGTRLTVT.